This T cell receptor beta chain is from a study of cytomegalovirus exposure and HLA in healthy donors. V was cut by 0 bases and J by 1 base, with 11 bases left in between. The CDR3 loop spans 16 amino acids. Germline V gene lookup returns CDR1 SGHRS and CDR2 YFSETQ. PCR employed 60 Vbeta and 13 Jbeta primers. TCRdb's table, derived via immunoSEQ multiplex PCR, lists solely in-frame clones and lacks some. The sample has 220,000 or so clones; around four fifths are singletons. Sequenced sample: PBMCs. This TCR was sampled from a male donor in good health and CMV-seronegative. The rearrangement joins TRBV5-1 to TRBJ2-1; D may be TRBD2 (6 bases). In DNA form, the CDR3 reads TGCGCCAGCAGCTTGGGTAGCGGACGTTCCTACAATGAGCAGTTCTTC. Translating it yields CASSLGSGRSYNEQFF.